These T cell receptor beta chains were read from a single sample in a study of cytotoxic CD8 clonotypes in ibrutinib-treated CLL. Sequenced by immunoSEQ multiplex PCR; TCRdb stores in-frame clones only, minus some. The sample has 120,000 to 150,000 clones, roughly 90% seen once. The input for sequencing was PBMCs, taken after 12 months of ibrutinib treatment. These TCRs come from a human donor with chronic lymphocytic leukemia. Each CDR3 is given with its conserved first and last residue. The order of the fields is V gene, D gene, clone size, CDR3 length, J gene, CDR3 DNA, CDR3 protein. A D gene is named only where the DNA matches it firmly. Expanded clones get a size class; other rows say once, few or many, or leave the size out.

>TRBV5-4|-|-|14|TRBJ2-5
TGTGCCAGCAGCTTTCTCGGGAGTGGGGAGACCCAGTACTTC
CASSFLGSGETQYF
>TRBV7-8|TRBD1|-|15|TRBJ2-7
TGTGCCAGCAGCCGGGGACAGGGGAGCTCCTACGAGCAGTACTTC
CASSRGQGSSYEQYF
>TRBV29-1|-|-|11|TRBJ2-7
TGCAGCGTTGAAGGGGCCTACGAGCAGTACTTC
CSVEGAYEQYF
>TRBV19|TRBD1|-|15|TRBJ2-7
TGTGCCAGTAGGGAAGGACAGGCGGCCTCCTACGAGCAGTACTTC
CASREGQAASYEQYF
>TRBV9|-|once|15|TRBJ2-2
TGTGCCAGCAGCGTAGAACAGGGAAGAACCGGGGAGCTGTTTTTT
CASSVEQGRTGELFF
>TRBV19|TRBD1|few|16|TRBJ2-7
TGTGCCAGTAGTCCCGGGGACAGGGGGAAAGGCTACGAGCAGTACTTC
CASSPGDRGKGYEQYF
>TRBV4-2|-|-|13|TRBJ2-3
TGTGCCAGCAGCCAAGGGCTCTCCGATACGCAGTATTTT
CASSQGLSDTQYF
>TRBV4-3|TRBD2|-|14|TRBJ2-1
TGCGCCAGCAGAGAGCGGGAGGGCCCCTATGAGCAGTTCTTC
CASREREGPYEQFF
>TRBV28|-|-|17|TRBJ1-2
TGTGCCAGCAGTTTAAGGGGTGCGGGAGGCCTGGCGGGTGGCTACACCTTC
CASSLRGAGGLAGGYTF
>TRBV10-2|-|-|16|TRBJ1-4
TGCGCCAGCAGTGAGCCTAGGGGTCTAGGGAGCGAAAAACTGTTTTTT
CASSEPRGLGSEKLFF
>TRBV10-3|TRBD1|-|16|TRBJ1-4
TGTGCCATCAGTGAAACGTTAGGACAGGGGAGTGAAAAACTGTTTTTT
CAISETLGQGSEKLFF
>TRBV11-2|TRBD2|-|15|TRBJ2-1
TGTGCCAGCAGCTTAGGAATAGCGGGAGACAATGAGCAGTTCTTC
CASSLGIAGDNEQFF
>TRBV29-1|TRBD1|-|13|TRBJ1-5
TGCAGCGTTGTCGACAGGGGTGATCAGCCCCAGCATTTT
CSVVDRGDQPQHF
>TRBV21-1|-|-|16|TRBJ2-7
TGTGCCAGCAGCCCCGTGATAGGACAGCGGTGTTACGAGCAGTACTTC
CASSPVIGQRCYEQYF
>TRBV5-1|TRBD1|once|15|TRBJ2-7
TGCGCCAGCAGCTTGGGGGACAGGGCCTTCTACGAGCAGTACTTC
CASSLGDRAFYEQYF
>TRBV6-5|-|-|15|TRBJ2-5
TGTGCCAGCAGTTACTCCCTAGCAAGGTGGGAGACCCAGTACTTC
CASSYSLARWETQYF